The 20 T cell receptor beta chains below come from one sample, sequenced in a study of Ad26.COV2.S vaccination and SARS-CoV-2 variants. Treatment: roughly 18 received Ad26.COV2.S at low or high dose, single or two shots; 5 received placebo; per-sample allocation not given. All samples were drawn on day 63, counting from the first vaccine or placebo injection. The data were produced by immunoSEQ multiplex PCR, yet TCRdb's version contains in-frame clones alone and is incomplete. The sample shows about 410,000 clones, about 91% of them seen only once. The specimen comprised peripheral blood, sampled in a trial of Ad26.COV2.S vaccine versus placebo. All receptors derive from a person between 18 and 65 years old who received the Ad26.COV2.S COVID-19 vaccine or a placebo.

This clone appeared a single time. The genes are TRBV4-2 and TRBJ1-6, with TRBD1 identical over 11 bases. The CDR3 is made up of 15 amino acids. Germline values: CDR1 LGHNA, CDR2 YNFKEQ. Trimming took 9 bases from V and 8 from J; bases not matched to a gene: 9. CDR3 coding DNA: TGTGCCAGTTCTCCGGGACAGGGGGTTGATTCACCCCTCCACTTT. This sequence encodes CASSPGQGVDSPLHF.

The chain employs TRBV11-2 and TRBJ2-1; 10 nucleotides line up with TRBD1. V was pared by 5 bases and J by 1 base, with 2 bases of the junction left unmatched. CDR3 length: 15 residues. Per the germline V gene, CDR1 is SGHAT and CDR2 is FQNNGV. The chain's CDR3 is CASSLDRGSYNEQFF. As DNA, the CDR3 is TGTGCCAGCAGCCTGGACAGGGGGTCCTACAATGAGCAGTTCTTC.

This rearrangement joins TRBV29-1 to TRBJ2-2; D may be TRBD1 (6 bases). The CDR3 length is 14 residues. Germline-derived CDR1 and CDR2 are SQVTM and ANQGSEA. The V end was cut by 5 bases, the J end by 0 bases, with 10 bases between. The CDR3 nucleotides read TGCAGCGTTAATGGGGGCCCGAACACCGGGGAGCTGTTTTTT. It yields the protein CSVNGGPNTGELFF.

This clone was seen once. The chain recombines TRBV2 with TRBJ2-7; D is unresolved. The CDR3 is 13 amino acids. The germline V gene has CDR1 SNHLY and CDR2 FYNNEI. With 3 bases removed from V and 1 base from J, the gap between germline ends came to 7 bases. The CDR3 DNA follows: TGTGCCAGCAGTGAGTATGGATCCTACGAGCAGTACTTC. Protein product: CASSEYGSYEQYF.

The chain is built from TRBV7-2 and TRBJ1-3, with D unclear. CDR3 length: 18 residues. The V end lost 2 bases, the J end lost 3 bases, and 20 bases lay between the germline ends. Germline assignment: CDR1 SGHTA and CDR2 FQGNSA. CDR3 protein: CASSLIRVSRFDGNTIYF. The CDR3 region has the DNA TGTGCCAGCAGCTTAATACGGGTTAGCAGGTTCGATGGAAACACCATATATTTT.

The chain carries TRBV3-1 (or the pseudogene TRBV3-2) and TRBJ2-5, with a possible D match to TRBD1 (6 bases). The CDR3 sequence is 13 residues long. Trimming cost V 5 bases and J 3 bases, with 10 bases left between them. In germline, CDR1 is LGHDT, CDR2 YNNKEL (reference sequence). The CDR3 coding sequence is TGTGCCAGCAGCTACTACAGGGAAGAGACCCAGTACTTC. This sequence encodes CASSYYREETQYF.

The chain joins TRBV27 to TRBJ2-1; D not certain. Germline V CDR1 and CDR2: MNHEY, SMNVEV (reference sequence). V was clipped by 6 bases and J by 9 bases, with 18 bases between them. CDR3 size: 14 residues. The CDR3 reads CASRGWGRSGEQFF. CDR3 nucleotide sequence: TGTGCCAGCAGGGGGTGGGGAAGGAGTGGTGAGCAGTTCTTC.

The V and J genes are TRBV7-6 and TRBJ2-1; 11 bases line up with TRBD2. Germline loops: CDR1 SGHVS, CDR2 FNYEAQ. Trimming removed 1 base from V and 0 bases from J; junction bases left unmatched: 5. This CDR3 is built from 18 residues. The CDR3 DNA sequence: TGTGCCAGCAGCTTAGACAGCCTAGCGGGGGGCTCCTACAATGAGCAGTTCTTC. It translates to CASSLDSLAGGSYNEQFF.

This clone was counted only a few times. The chain joins TRBV19 to TRBJ2-3; D uncertain. This CDR3 region has 18 residues. Germline loops: CDR1 LNHDA, CDR2 SQIVND (reference sequence). V gave up 2 bases and J gave up 1 base, with 19 bases separating them. In nucleotides, the CDR3 is TGTGCCAGTAGTATAACCCACCGAAGCGCGACGCGCACAGATACGCAGTATTTT. Protein product: CASSITHRSATRTDTQYF.

This chain uses TRBV30 with TRBJ1-5; D is ambiguous. Trimming took 1 base from V and 6 from J, leaving 10 bases between them. CDR1 and CDR2 (germline): GTSNPN, SVGIG (reference sequence). The CDR3 spans 13 residues. The CDR3 protein is CAWSGMGSQPQHF. The CDR3 DNA follows: TGTGCCTGGAGTGGCATGGGGAGTCAGCCCCAGCATTTT.

The gene calls are TRBV6-1 and TRBJ1-4; D is unresolved. The CDR3 loop spans 14 amino acids. Trimming removed 3 bases from V and 6 bases from J, with 11 bases in between. Germline V gene lookup returns CDR1 MNHNS and CDR2 SASEGT. CDR3 sequence reads: CASSDVGSHEKLFF. In DNA, the CDR3 is TGTGCCAGCAGTGATGTGGGAAGTCATGAAAAACTGTTTTTT.

The CDR3 sequence is CASRPVVGGTEAFF. CDR3 coding DNA: TGTGCCAGCCGCCCTGTGGTGGGGGGCACTGAAGCTTTCTTT. The rearrangement joins TRBV7-6 to TRBJ1-1; weak D call: TRBD1 (5 bases). Trimming took 8 bases from V and 4 from J, leaving 17 bases between them. The germline V gene has CDR1 SGHVS and CDR2 FNYEAQ. This CDR3 is built from 14 residues.

The rearrangement uses TRBV28 and TRBJ1-1; possibly TRBD1 for D (5 bases). The CDR3 has 14 amino acids. Deletions cut 5 bases from V and 1 base from J, with 11 bases between. Germline loops: CDR1 MDHEN, CDR2 SYDVKM. CDR3 bases: TGTGCCAGCAGTCTCCAGACAGAGAACACTGAAGCTTTCTTT. It codes for CASSLQTENTEAFF.

The chain couples TRBV7-2 to TRBJ2-2, with D perhaps matching TRBD2 (6 bases). The CDR3 sequence is 16 residues long. Trimming shortened V by 4 bases and J by 4 bases, and 16 bases separated the two germline ends. Per the germline V gene, CDR1 is SGHTA and CDR2 is FQGNSA. The CDR3 spells CASSSYSGLITGELFF. CDR3 nucleotide sequence: TGTGCCAGCAGCTCATACTCGGGACTGATCACCGGGGAGCTGTTTTTT.

The rearrangement joins TRBV18 to TRBJ1-1, with a tentative D call TRBD1 (5 bases). The V end lost 5 bases, the J end lost 0 bases, and 13 bases lay between the germline ends. The CDR3 runs to 15 residues. Germline V gene lookup returns CDR1 KGHSH and CDR2 LQKENI. This chain's CDR3 is CASSARGNMNTEAFF. The CDR3 DNA follows: TGTGCCAGCTCAGCGCGGGGGAACATGAACACTGAAGCTTTCTTT.

The chain recombines TRBV30 with TRBJ2-4, with 7 bases aligning to TRBD1. CDR3 size: 16 residues. The V segment lost 3 bases and the J segment 0 bases; nucleotides outside the gene matches: 8. CDR1 GTSNPN and CDR2 SVGIG come from the germline V gene (reference sequence). The CDR3 nucleotides are TGTGCCTGGAGCCCGGGACAGCTCTTAGCCAAAAACATTCAGTACTTC. This encodes CAWSPGQLLAKNIQYF.

This clone came up once. The rearrangement joins TRBV7-3 to TRBJ2-1; D may match TRBD1 or TRBD2 (6 bases each). Trimming removed 3 bases from V and 5 bases from J, with 14 bases in between. This CDR3 has 15 amino acids. CDR1 SGHTA and CDR2 FQGTGA come from the germline V gene. The DNA of the CDR3 is TGTGCCAGCAGCTTGGGGGGAGACAGGAACAATGAGCAGTTCTTC. As protein: CASSLGGDRNNEQFF.

The CDR3 bases are TGCGCCAGCAGCGCCGTCACAGGGGCGGGCTACAATGAGCAGTTCTTC. Translation gives CASSAVTGAGYNEQFF. The genes are TRBV5-1 and TRBJ2-1, with TRBD1 identical over 7 bases. Germline-derived CDR1 and CDR2 are SGHRS and YFSETQ. The CDR3 runs to 16 residues. With 4 bases clipped from V and 3 bases from J, the junction kept 10 bases outside the gene matches.

This rearrangement joins TRBV27 to TRBJ1-2; D is ambiguous. Trimming pared 0 bases from V and 5 bases from J, leaving 7 bases between. Per germline, CDR1 MNHEY and CDR2 SMNVEV (reference sequence). There are 13 residues in the CDR3. CDR3 in DNA: TGTGCCAGCAGTTTATCCGCAACTTATGGCTACACCTTC. Translating it yields CASSLSATYGYTF.

The chain carries TRBV6-2 or TRBV6-3 and TRBJ2-3; D is undetermined. Between the trimmed V and J ends, which lost 0 bases and 4 bases, there was a span of 8 bases. CDR3 length: 14 amino acids. Germline V gives CDR1 MNHEY, CDR2 SVGEGT. CDR3 DNA: TGTGCCAGCAGTTACTCCCTAGTGGCAGATACGCAGTATTTT. Translated, it gives CASSYSLVADTQYF.